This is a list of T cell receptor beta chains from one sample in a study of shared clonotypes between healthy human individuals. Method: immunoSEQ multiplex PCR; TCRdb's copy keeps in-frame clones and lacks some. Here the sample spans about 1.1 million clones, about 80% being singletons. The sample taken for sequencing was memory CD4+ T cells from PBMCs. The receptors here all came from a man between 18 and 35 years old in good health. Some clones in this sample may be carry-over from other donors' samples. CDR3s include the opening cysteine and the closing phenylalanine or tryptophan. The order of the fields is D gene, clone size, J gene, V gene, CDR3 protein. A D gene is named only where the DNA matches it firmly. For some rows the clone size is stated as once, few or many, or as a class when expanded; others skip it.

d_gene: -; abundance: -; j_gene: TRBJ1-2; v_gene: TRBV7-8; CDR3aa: CASSLLTTPNGYTF
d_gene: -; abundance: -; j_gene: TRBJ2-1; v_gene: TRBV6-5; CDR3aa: CASSPSLTRDNEQFF
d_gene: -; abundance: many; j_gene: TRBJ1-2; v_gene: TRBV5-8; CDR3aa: CASRSRGAGGYTF
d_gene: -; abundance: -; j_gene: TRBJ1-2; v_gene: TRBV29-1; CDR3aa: CSVEGGGLGGYTF
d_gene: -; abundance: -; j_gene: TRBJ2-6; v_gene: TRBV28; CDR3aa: CASSTERSGANVLTF
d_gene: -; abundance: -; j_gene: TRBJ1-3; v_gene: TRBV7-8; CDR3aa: CASSFVRSSGNTIYF
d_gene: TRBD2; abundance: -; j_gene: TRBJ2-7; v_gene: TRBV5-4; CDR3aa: CASSLGRTSGFSYEQYF
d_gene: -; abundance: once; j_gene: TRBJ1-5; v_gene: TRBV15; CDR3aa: CATSIVGGGRSNQPQHF
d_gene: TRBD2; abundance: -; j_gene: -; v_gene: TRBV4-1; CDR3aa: CASSQLTSGGAYEQYF
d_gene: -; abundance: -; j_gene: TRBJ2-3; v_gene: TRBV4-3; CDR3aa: CASSRVASADTQYF
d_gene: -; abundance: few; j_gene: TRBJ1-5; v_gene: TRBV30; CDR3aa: CAWSVRGRGSNQPQHF
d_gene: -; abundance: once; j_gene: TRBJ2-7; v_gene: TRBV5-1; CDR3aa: CASRYSELYEQYF
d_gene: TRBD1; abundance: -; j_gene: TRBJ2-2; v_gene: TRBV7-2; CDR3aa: CASSPTGTGLTGELFF
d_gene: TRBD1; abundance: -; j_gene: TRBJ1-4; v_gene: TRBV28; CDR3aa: CATRPGGGHEKLFF
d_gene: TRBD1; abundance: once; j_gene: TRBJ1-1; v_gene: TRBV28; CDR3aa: CASSPRTGGNTEAFF
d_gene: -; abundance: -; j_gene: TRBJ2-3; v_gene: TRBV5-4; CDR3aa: CASSPYRDPIRDTQYF
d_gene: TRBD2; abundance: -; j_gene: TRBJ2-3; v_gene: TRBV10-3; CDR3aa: CATQLAGGPGDTQYF
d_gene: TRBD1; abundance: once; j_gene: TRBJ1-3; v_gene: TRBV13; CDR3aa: CASRQGLTGNTIYF
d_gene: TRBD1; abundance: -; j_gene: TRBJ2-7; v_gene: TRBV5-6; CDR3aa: CASSLVRGYEQYF
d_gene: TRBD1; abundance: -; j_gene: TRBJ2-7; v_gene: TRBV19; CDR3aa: CASRDNIRDRVGEQYF
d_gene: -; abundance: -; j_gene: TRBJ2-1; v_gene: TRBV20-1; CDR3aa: CSARVVNEQFF
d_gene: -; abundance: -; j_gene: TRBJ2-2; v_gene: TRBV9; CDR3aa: CASTWAANTGELFF
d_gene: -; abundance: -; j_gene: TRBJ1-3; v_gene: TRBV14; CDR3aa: CASSPAMIGNTIYF
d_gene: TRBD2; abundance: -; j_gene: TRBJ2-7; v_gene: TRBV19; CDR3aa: CASSWVAGPGEQYF
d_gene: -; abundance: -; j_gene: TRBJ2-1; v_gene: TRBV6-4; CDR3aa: CASSDQPVGPYNEQFF
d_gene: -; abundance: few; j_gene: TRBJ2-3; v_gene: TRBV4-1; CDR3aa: CASSQATGAGTDTQYF
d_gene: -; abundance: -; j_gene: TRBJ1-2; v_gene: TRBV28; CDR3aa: CASRKGYGGYTF
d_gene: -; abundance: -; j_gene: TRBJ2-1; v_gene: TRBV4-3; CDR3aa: CASSHQGFLNEQFF
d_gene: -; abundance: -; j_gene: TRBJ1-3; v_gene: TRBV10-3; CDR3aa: CAIKKQRGEGNTIYF
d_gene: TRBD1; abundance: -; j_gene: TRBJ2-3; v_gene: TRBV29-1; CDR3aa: CSVPGQGAQDTQYF
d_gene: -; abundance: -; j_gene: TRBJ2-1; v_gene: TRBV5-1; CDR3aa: CASSLERLRHNEQFF
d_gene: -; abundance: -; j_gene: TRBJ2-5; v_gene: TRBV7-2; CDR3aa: CASSLHGRSEETQYF
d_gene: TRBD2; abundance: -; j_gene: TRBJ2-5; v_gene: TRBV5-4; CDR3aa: CASSFSGRSEETQYF
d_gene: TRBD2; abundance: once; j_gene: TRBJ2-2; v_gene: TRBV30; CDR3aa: CAWNPGLAGAGGELFF
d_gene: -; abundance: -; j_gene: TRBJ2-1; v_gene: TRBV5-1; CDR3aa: CASSLRVGGPPEQFF
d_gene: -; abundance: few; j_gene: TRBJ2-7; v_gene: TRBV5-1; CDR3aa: CASSLAAGSSYEQYF
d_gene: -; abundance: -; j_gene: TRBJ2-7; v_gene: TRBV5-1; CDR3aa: CASSLAAAGGVYEQYF
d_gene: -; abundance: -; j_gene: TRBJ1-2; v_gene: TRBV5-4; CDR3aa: CASSLGTVDYGYTF
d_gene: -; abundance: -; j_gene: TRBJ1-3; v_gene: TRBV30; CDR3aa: CAWSVLFREWDTIYF
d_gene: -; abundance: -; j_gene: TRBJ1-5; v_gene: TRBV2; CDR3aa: CASSESDGYNQPQHF
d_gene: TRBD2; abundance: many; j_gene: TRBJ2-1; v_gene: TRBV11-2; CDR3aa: CASSKGTSGYNEQFF
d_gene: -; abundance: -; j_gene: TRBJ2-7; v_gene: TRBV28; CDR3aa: CASSSTALYEQYF
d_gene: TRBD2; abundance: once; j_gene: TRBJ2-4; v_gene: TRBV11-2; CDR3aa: CASSRVAGEVIQYF
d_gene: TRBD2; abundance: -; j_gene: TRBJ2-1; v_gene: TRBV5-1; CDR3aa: CASSVAGGHNEQFF
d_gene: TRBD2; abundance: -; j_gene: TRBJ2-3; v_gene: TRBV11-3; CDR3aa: CASSAGGSTDTQYF
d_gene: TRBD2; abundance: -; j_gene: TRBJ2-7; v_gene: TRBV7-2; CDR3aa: CASSLARTSEGYEQYF
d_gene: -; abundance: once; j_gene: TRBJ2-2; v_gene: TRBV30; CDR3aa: CARQLGGRGAGELFF
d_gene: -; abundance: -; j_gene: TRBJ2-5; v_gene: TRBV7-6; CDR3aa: CASSLGRETQYF
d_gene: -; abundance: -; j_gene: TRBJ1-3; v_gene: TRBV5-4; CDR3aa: CASSPGGYSGNTIYF
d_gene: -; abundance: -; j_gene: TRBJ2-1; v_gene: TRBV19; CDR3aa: CASSLGRTSSYNEQFF
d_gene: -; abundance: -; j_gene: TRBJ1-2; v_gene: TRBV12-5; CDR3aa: CASGLVLGGPAHGYTF
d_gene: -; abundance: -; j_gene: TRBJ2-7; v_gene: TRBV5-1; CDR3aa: CASSFSPDSSYEQYF
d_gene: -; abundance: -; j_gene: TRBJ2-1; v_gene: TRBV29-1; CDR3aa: CSVVSSPISYNEQFF
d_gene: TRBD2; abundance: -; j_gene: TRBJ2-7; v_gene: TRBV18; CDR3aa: CASSSSDPTSGRVVYF
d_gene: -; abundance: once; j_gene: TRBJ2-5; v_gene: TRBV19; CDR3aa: CASSISMVVLETQYF
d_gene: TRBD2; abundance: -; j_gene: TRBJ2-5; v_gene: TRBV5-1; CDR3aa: CASSLRILAGETQYF